This TCR beta chain appears in the sequencing data of a study of blood T cell repertoires in COVID-19. Trimming removed 1 base from V and 4 bases from J, with 17 bases in between. Per germline, CDR1 SGHNT and CDR2 YYREEE (reference sequence). The CDR3 length is 16 residues. Libraries were prepared by immunoSEQ multiplex PCR; TCRdb keeps only in-frame clonotypes and omits some of them. The repertoire holds about 300,000 clones, with roughly 90% as singletons. The receptor was derived from a young woman with COVID-19, enrolled during active disease. V is TRBV5-4 and J is TRBJ1-2, with a weak D call TRBD1 (5 bases). Input material: peripheral blood. CDR3 nucleotides: TGTGCCAGCAGCTTGAAATCAGGTCCTAGGGGCTATGGCTACACCTTC. Its protein product is CASSLKSGPRGYGYTF. The full variable domain, its missing parts supplied by reference TRBV5-4 and TRBJ1-2, is ETGVTQSPTHLIKTRGQQVTLRCSSQSGHNTVSWYQQALGQGPQFIFQYYREEENGRGNFPPRFSGLQFPNYSSELNVNALELDDSALYLCASSLKSGPRGYGYTFGSGTRLTVV.